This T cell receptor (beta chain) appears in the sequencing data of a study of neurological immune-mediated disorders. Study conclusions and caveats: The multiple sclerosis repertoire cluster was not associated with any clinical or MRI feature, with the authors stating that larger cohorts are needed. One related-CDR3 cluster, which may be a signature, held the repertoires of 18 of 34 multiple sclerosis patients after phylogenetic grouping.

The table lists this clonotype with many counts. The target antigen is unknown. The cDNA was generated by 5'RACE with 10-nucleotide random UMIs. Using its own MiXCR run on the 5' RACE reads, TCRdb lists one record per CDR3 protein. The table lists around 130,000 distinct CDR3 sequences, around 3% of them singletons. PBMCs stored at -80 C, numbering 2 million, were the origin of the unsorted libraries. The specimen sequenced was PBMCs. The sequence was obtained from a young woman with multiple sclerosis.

The CDR3 DNA follows: TGTGCCAGCAGTGATAAAAAGGGAGGGACAGATCAGCCCCAGCATTTT. Translating it yields CASSDKKGGTDQPQHF. The rearrangement uses TRBV25-1 and TRBJ1-5; 7 bases fit TRBD1. The germline gives CDR1 MGHDK, CDR2 SYGVNS. The V and J ends lost 3 bases and 5 bases, in that order; junction bases with no gene match: 10. This CDR3 comprises 16 residues.